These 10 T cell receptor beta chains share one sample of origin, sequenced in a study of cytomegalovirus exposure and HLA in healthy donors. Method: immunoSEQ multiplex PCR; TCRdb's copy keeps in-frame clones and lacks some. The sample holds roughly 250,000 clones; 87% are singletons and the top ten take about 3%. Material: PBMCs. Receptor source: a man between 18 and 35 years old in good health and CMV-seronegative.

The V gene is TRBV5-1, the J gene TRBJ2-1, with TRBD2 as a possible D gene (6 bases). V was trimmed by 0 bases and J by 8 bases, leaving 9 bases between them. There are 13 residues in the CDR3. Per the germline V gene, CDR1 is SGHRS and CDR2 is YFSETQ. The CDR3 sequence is CASSLGASDEQFF. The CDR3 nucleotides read TGCGCCAGCAGCTTGGGTGCTAGCGATGAGCAGTTCTTC.

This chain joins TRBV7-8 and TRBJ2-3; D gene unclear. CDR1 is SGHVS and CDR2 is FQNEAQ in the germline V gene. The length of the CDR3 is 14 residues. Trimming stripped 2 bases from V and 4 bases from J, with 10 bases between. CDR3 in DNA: TGTGCCAGCAGCTTACGGAGAGAGGCAGATACGCAGTATTTT. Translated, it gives CASSLRREADTQYF.

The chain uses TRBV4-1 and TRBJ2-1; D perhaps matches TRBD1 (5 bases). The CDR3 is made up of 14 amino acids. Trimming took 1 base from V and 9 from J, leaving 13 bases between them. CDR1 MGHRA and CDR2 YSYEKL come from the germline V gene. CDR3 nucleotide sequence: TGCGCCAGCAGCCAAGTACCCAGGGATGTTGAGCAGTTCTTC. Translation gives CASSQVPRDVEQFF.

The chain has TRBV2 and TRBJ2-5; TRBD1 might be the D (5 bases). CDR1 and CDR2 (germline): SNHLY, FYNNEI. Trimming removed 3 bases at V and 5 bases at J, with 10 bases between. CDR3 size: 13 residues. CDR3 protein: CASSDRSGETQYF. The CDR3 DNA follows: TGTGCCAGCAGTGACCGTTCAGGGGAGACCCAGTACTTC. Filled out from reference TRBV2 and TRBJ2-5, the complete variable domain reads EPEVTQTPSHQVTQMGQEVILRCVPISNHLYFYWYRQILGQKVEFLVSFYNNEISEKSEIFDDQFSVERPDGSNFTLKIRSTKLEDSAMYFCASSDRSGETQYFGPGTRLLVL.

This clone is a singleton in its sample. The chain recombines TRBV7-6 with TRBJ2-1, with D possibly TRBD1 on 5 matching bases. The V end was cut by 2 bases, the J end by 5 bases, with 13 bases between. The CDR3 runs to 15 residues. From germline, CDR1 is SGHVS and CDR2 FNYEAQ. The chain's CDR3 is CASSLPGKGDNEQFF. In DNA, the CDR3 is TGTGCCAGCAGCTTACCAGGGAAAGGGGACAATGAGCAGTTCTTC.

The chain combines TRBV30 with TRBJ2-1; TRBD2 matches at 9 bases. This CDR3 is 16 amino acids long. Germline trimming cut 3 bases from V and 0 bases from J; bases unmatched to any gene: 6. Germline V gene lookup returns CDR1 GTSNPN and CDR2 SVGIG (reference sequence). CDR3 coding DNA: TGTGCCTGGAGGTCGACTAGCGGAAGCTCCTACAATGAGCAGTTCTTC. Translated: CAWRSTSGSSYNEQFF.

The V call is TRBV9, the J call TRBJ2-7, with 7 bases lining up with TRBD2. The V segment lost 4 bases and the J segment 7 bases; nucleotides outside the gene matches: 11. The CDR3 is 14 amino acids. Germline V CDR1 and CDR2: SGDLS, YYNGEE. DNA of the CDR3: TGTGCCAGCAGCCCCGGGACTATTACGACGGAGCAGTACTTC. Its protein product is CASSPGTITTEQYF.

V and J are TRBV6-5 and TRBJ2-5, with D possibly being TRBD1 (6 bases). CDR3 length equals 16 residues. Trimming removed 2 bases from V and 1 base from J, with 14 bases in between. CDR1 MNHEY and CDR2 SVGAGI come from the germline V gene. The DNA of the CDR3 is TGTGCCAGCAGTTACGGTGTAGGACAGCTCCAAGAGACCCAGTACTTC. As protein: CASSYGVGQLQETQYF.

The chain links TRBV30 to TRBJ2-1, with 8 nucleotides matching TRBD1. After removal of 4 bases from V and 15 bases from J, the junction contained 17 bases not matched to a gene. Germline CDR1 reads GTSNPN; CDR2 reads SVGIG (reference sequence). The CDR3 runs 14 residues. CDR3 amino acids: CAWNNRDRIFGRFF. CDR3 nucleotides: TGTGCCTGGAATAACCGGGACAGGATATTCGGAAGGTTCTTC.

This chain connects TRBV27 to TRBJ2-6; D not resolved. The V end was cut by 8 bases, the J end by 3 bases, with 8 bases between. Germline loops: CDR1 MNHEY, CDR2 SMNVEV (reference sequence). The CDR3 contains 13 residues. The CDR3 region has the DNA TGTGCCAGCCTTACCTATGGGGCCAACGTCCTGACTTTC. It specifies CASLTYGANVLTF.